This TCR beta chain was observed in a study of CD8+ T cells in alopecia areata. CDR3 length equals 12 residues. Looked up from germline, CDR1 is SGHNT and CDR2 is YYREEE (reference sequence). V was pared by 4 bases and J by 6 bases, with 8 bases between. This clone was counted once. Treatment noted: oral pan-JAK inhibitor, 5-10 mg twice daily. RNA extraction was followed by reverse transcription into cDNA, which acted as the sequencing template. The repertoire was sequenced with immunoSEQ multiplex PCR; TCRdb's copy has only in-frame clones and lacks some. The sample comprises approximately 150,000 clones, about 86% of which are singletons, and under 15% rests with the top ten.

The source of this sequence is a human donor with alopecia areata. This sequence joins TRBV5-4 and TRBJ2-1; D not resolved. Sequences were derived from CD8+ T cells sorted from blood, sampled at week 4, from a patient treated with tofacitinib. CDR3 sequence (DNA): TGTGCCAGCAGCCAGTACGGCAATGAGCAGTTCTTC. Its protein product is CASSQYGNEQFF.